Below, one T cell receptor (beta chain) is given with its context. Its antigen is as yet unknown. Amplification used 60 Vbeta primers and 13 Jbeta primers. Profiling relied on immunoSEQ multiplex PCR, and the TCRdb table lists in-frame clones only, not all of them. The sample includes some 160,000 clones, 79% of them seen just once. This specimen comes from a study of cytomegalovirus exposure and HLA in healthy donors. The V segment lost 4 bases and the J segment 7 bases; nucleotides outside the gene matches: 15. This CDR3 comprises 16 residues. General study points: With high specificity and sensitivity, the classifier reportedly diagnosed cytomegalovirus status. It was in a later analysis that TCR association rates were seen to vary by HLA locus, highest for DRB1 and lowest for HLA-C. Across donors, sequencing depth was assumed by presence/absence analyses to be roughly uniform. Analyzed later, most CMV-associated TCR beta chains appeared HLA-restricted.

This clonotype originated in a middle-aged woman in good health and CMV-seronegative. The material sequenced was PBMCs. J is TRBJ1-2 and V is TRBV5-3, with 8 bases that match TRBD1. TRBV5-3 is treated as an ORF (open reading frame) with a function not yet certain. This CDR3 reads CARSATGTGAACGYTF. Written as DNA, the CDR3 is TGTGCCAGAAGCGCGACCGGGACAGGAGCTGCCTGTGGCTACACCTTC.